The 32 T cell receptor beta chains below all came from one sample that was sequenced in a study of cytomegalovirus exposure and HLA in healthy donors. PCR used 60 Vbeta primers and 13 Jbeta primers. Assay: immunoSEQ multiplex PCR; the TCRdb copy retains only in-frame clones and omits some. The table has about 140,000 clones, around 85% seen once. Sample: PBMCs. The receptors shown here come from a man aged 35-49 years in good health and CMV-seropositive.

The V gene is TRBV9, the J gene TRBJ2-7; TRBD2 is a possible D gene (7 bases). Between the trimmed V and J ends, which lost 2 bases and 2 bases, there was a span of 17 bases. This CDR3 has 16 residues. Germline CDR1 is SGDLS and CDR2 is YYNGEE. CDR3 protein: CASSVGGGGVTYEQYF. CDR3 in DNA: TGTGCCAGCAGCGTCGGTGGGGGGGGCGTAACCTACGAGCAGTACTTC.

The CDR3 sequence is CASSPEDRMNTEAFF. The CDR3 nucleotides are TGCGCCAGCAGCCCCGAAGACAGGATGAACACTGAAGCTTTCTTT. This chain joins TRBV5-1 and TRBJ1-1; weak D call: TRBD1 (6 bases). Germline loops: CDR1 SGHRS, CDR2 YFSETQ. V was clipped by 4 bases and J by 0 bases, with 13 bases between them. This CDR3 has 15 residues.

In DNA form, the CDR3 reads TGTGCCAGCAGTTTCCGGGGGGTAGGGGAATTCTACGAGCAGTACTTC. It specifies CASSFRGVGEFYEQYF. The chain has TRBV28 and TRBJ2-7, with 7 positions matching TRBD2. Per the germline V gene, CDR1 is MDHEN and CDR2 is SYDVKM. The junction had 11 bases not matched to a gene; V was cut back by 3 bases and J by 3 bases. The CDR3 spans 16 residues.

This clone has just one count. The J gene is TRBJ1-1, the V gene TRBV5-4, with D hard to call. Germline-derived CDR1 and CDR2 are SGHNT and YYREEE (reference sequence). V lost 1 base to trimming and J lost 1 base, with 5 bases between them. The CDR3 totals 13 residues. The CDR3 is CASSLQENTEAFF. CDR3 DNA: TGTGCCAGCAGCTTGCAGGAGAACACTGAAGCTTTCTTT.

The CDR3 nucleotides are TGTGCCAGCTCTGGTGGGAGACTAGCGGGGGGCCCCGGGGAGACCCAGTACTTC. This encodes CASSGGRLAGGPGETQYF. The J gene is TRBJ2-5, the V gene TRBV27; TRBD2 aligns across 13 bases. The CDR3 is 18 residues long. Germline V gene data show CDR1 as MNHEY and CDR2 as SMNVEV (reference sequence). The J segment lost 5 bases and the V segment lost 8 bases, leaving 17 bases of the junction unmatched.

As DNA, the CDR3 is TGTGCCAGCAGTGAGGTATCGGTAGCTAACTATGGCTACACCTTC. Amino acid sequence: CASSEVSVANYGYTF. This chain links TRBV6-1 with TRBJ1-2; D ambiguous. V was clipped by 3 bases and J by 0 bases, with 11 bases between them. CDR1 is MNHNS, CDR2 SASEGT, per germline. The CDR3 totals 15 residues.

The chain employs TRBV11-2 and TRBJ1-1, with 10 bases identical to TRBD1. Germline CDR1 SGHAT, CDR2 FQNNGV. V lost 2 bases, J lost 0 bases, and 6 bases stayed unmatched. This CDR3 spans 17 amino acids. CDR3 loop: CASSLNDRGLMNTEAFF. DNA for the CDR3: TGTGCCAGCAGCTTAAACGACAGGGGGCTAATGAACACTGAAGCTTTCTTT.

The V gene is TRBV2, the J gene TRBJ2-5; the match to TRBD1 covers 8 bases. Germline V gene lookup returns CDR1 SNHLY and CDR2 FYNNEI. The CDR3 loop spans 13 amino acids. Germline trimming cut 8 bases from V and 0 bases from J; bases unmatched to any gene: 2. The CDR3 region is CASRTGYQETQYF. CDR3 coding DNA: TGTGCCAGCCGGACAGGGTACCAAGAGACCCAGTACTTC.

V and J are TRBV5-1 and TRBJ2-7; 7 bases align to TRBD2. The germline gives CDR1 SGHRS, CDR2 YFSETQ. The CDR3 is made up of 14 amino acids. J lost 9 bases, V lost 0 bases, and 9 bases had no gene match. CDR3 bases: TGCGCCAGCAGCTTGGGGCTAGCGGAGGGTTTGCAGTACTTC. Its protein product is CASSLGLAEGLQYF.

This clone was observed a single time. The chain carries TRBV12-5 and TRBJ2-5; 7 nucleotides match TRBD1. The trim removed 3 bases at V and 4 bases at J, leaving 5 bases unmatched. The germline V gene has CDR1 LGHNT and CDR2 FRNRAP. The CDR3 covers 14 residues. CDR3 loop: CASGLKGAGETQYF. The CDR3 nucleotides are TGTGCTAGTGGTTTAAAGGGGGCGGGAGAGACCCAGTACTTC. Looking up the rest from reference TRBV12-5 and TRBJ2-5 gives the full variable domain: DARVTQTPRHKVTEMGQEVTMRCQPILGHNTVFWYRQTMMQGLELLAYFRNRAPLDDSGMPKDRFSAEMPDATLATLKIQPSEPRDSAVYFCASGLKGAGETQYFGPGTRLLVL.

The chain has TRBV28 and TRBJ2-5; 9 positions match TRBD1. The J call may not be correct, given that the DNA end is closer to TRBJ2-7. The length of the CDR3 is 15 residues. CDR1 and CDR2 from the germline V gene are MDHEN and SYDVKM. The chain's CDR3 is CASSSPGTGHYEQYF. CDR3 nucleotide sequence: TGTGCCAGCAGTTCCCCCGGGACAGGGCACTACGAGCAGTACTTC.

The chain is built from TRBV7-9 and TRBJ2-7, with D perhaps TRBD1 (5 bases). The CDR3 consists of 14 residues. CDR1 and CDR2 (germline): SEHNR, FQNEAQ (reference sequence). The V end was cut by 1 base, the J end by 5 bases, with 12 bases between. The CDR3 loop reads CASSLVAGSHEQYF. In DNA, the CDR3 is TGTGCCAGCAGCTTAGTCGCAGGGTCCCACGAGCAGTACTTC.

A few counts support this clone. CDR3 residues: CASSYFGETQPQHF. The CDR3 region has the DNA TGTGCCAGCAGTTACTTTGGGGAGACTCAGCCCCAGCATTTT. V usage is TRBV6-6 and J usage is TRBJ1-5; D is unclear. V was trimmed by 1 base and J by 6 bases, leaving 10 bases between them. This CDR3 spans 14 amino acids. Germline-derived CDR1 and CDR2 are MNHNY and SVGAGI (reference sequence).

V is TRBV29-1 and J is TRBJ2-5; D may be TRBD1 (6 bases). The J call may be faulty, since TRBJ2-7 better matches the DNA end. Germline CDR1 and CDR2: SQVTM and ANQGSEA. The CDR3 runs 16 residues. This CDR3 reads CSVEGRGQKTTYEQYF. CDR3 DNA: TGCAGCGTTGAAGGACGGGGACAAAAAACCACCTACGAGCAGTACTTC.

The rearrangement joins TRBV4-3 to TRBJ1-1, with TRBD1 matching 7 bases. Germline V gene sequence: CDR1 LGHNA, CDR2 YSLEER. With V trimmed by 5 bases and J by 4 bases, 10 bases remained unmatched. The CDR3 length is 15 residues. CDR3: CASSSRQGGGTEAFF. CDR3 DNA: TGCGCCAGCAGCTCTCGACAGGGCGGTGGCACTGAAGCTTTCTTT.

The chain joins TRBV18 to TRBJ1-6; D may be TRBD1 (6 bases). CDR3 length: 16 residues. The germline V and J ends were trimmed by 6 bases and 0 bases, with 12 bases remaining between them. CDR1 KGHSH and CDR2 LQKENI come from the germline V gene. In DNA, the CDR3 is TGTGCCAGCTCTTCAGGACAGAGCTCCTATAATTCACCCCTCCACTTT. It is translated as CASSSGQSSYNSPLHF.

The V call is TRBV27, the J call TRBJ2-1, with D perhaps matching TRBD1 (6 bases). Between the trimmed V and J ends, which lost 6 bases and 8 bases, there was a span of 17 bases. This CDR3 comprises 14 residues. Germline V gives CDR1 MNHEY, CDR2 SMNVEV (reference sequence). CDR3 protein: CASSPVGAFDEQFF. CDR3 nucleotides: TGTGCCAGCAGCCCTGTGGGGGCTTTCGATGAGCAGTTCTTC.

This chain uses TRBV30 with TRBJ1-1, with a tentative D call TRBD1 (5 bases). The CDR3 consists of 12 residues. Germline V CDR1 and CDR2: GTSNPN, SVGIG (reference sequence). The ends were cut back, 5 bases at V and 7 bases at J, with 14 bases in the middle. The chain's CDR3 is CAWDSRRSEAFF. Here the CDR3 DNA reads TGTGCCTGGGACAGCCGAAGAAGTGAAGCTTTCTTT. The full variable domain, with the rest looked up from reference TRBV30 and TRBJ1-1, is SQTIHQWPATLVQPVGSPLSLECTVEGTSNPNLYWYRQAAGRGLQLLFYSVGIGQISSEVPQNLSASRPQDRQFILSSKKLLLSDSGFYLCAWDSRRSEAFFGQGTRLTVV.

This chain connects TRBV7-9 to TRBJ2-3, with TRBD2 matching 8 bases. V lost 8 bases and J lost 6; bases outside the gene matches: 4. CDR1 is SEHNR, CDR2 FQNEAQ, per germline (reference sequence). There are 12 residues in the CDR3. The DNA for the CDR3 is TGTGCCAGCGGAGCGGGGGTTGATACGCAGTATTTT. Translated: CASGAGVDTQYF. The whole variable domain, remainder taken from reference TRBV7-9 and TRBJ2-3, is DTGVSQNPRHKITKRGQNVTFRCDPISEHNRLYWYRQTLGQGPEFLTYFQNEAQLEKSRLLSDRFSAERPKGSFSTLEIQRTEQGDSAMYLCASGAGVDTQYFGPGTRLTVL.

This clone came up once. The chain carries TRBV5-1 and TRBJ2-7; 7 bases match TRBD2. This CDR3 contains 17 residues. The germline V gene has CDR1 SGHRS and CDR2 YFSETQ. J gave up 0 bases and V 2 bases, and 11 bases lay outside the gene matches. The CDR3 region is CASSFSGASGGSYEQYF. CDR3 nucleotides: TGCGCCAGCAGCTTCTCCGGGGCGTCGGGGGGCTCCTACGAGCAGTACTTC.

This sequence joins TRBV9 and TRBJ2-5; TRBD1 is a possible D gene (6 bases). The CDR3 has 15 residues. Trimming stripped 3 bases from V and 4 bases from J, with 16 bases between. Germline V gives CDR1 SGDLS, CDR2 YYNGEE. CDR3 in DNA: TGTGCCAGCAGCGCAGCCGCAGGGGTGGGAGAGACCCAGTACTTC. It specifies CASSAAAGVGETQYF.

This chain links TRBV27 with TRBJ2-1, with D possibly being TRBD1 (5 bases). CDR3 length: 15 residues. Germline V gives CDR1 MNHEY, CDR2 SMNVEV (reference sequence). Trimming took off 4 bases at V and 3 bases at J, with 13 bases between the two ends. The CDR3 region has the DNA TGTGCCAGCAGTTCTAGAGACAGCCTCTACAATGAGCAGTTCTTC. This sequence encodes CASSSRDSLYNEQFF.

The chain is built from TRBV9 and TRBJ2-4; 8 positions agree with TRBD2. CDR3 length equals 15 residues. Germline V gene lookup returns CDR1 SGDLS and CDR2 YYNGEE. With 4 bases clipped from V and 7 bases from J, the junction kept 10 bases outside the gene matches. CDR3 residues: CASSPGSGKWNIQYF. The CDR3 bases are TGTGCCAGCAGCCCCGGTAGCGGGAAATGGAACATTCAGTACTTC.

The V call is TRBV9, the J call TRBJ2-5; possibly TRBD2 for D (5 bases). The ends were cut back, 2 bases at V and 2 bases at J, with 16 bases in the middle. The CDR3 loop spans 16 amino acids. Per the germline V gene, CDR1 is SGDLS and CDR2 is YYNGEE. The CDR3 DNA sequence: TGTGCCAGCAGCGTCCCCGCGGTCGCGGGTCAAGAGACCCAGTACTTC. Amino acid sequence: CASSVPAVAGQETQYF.

The CDR3 region has the DNA TGTGCCAGCAGTCCCTCCCCGTCAGCGGGCTACACCTTC. This translates into CASSPSPSAGYTF. V gene TRBV27 combines with J gene TRBJ1-2; D unresolved. CDR3 length: 13 residues. Germline values: CDR1 MNHEY, CDR2 SMNVEV (reference sequence). V lost 5 bases and J lost 8, with 15 bases in between.

The chain joins TRBV14 to TRBJ1-6; D gene uncertain. Trimming took off 0 bases at V and 6 bases at J, with 15 bases between the two ends. Looked up from germline, CDR1 is SGHDN and CDR2 is FVKESK. The CDR3 length is 17 residues. The CDR3 sequence is CASSQDLTSASNSPLHF. Here the CDR3 DNA reads TGTGCCAGCAGCCAAGATTTGACATCCGCAAGTAATTCACCCCTCCACTTT.

The chain uses TRBV7-3 and TRBJ2-3; no clear D. CDR3 length: 12 residues. CDR1 SGHTA and CDR2 FQGTGA come from the germline V gene. The V gene lost 5 bases and the J gene lost 0 bases, with 3 bases spanning the gap. CDR3 nucleotides: TGTGCCAGCAGCCTGAGCACAGATACGCAGTATTTT. Translating gives CASSLSTDTQYF.

This clone is a singleton in its sample. The genes are TRBV7-2 and TRBJ2-7, with TRBD1 matching 10 bases. The CDR3 has 17 residues. Trimming took 1 base from V and 0 from J; bases not matched to a gene: 6. Germline CDR1 is SGHTA and CDR2 is FQGNSA. CDR3 loop: CASSLGYGQGDSYEQYF. The CDR3 region has the DNA TGTGCCAGCAGCTTAGGATATGGACAGGGGGACTCCTACGAGCAGTACTTC.

The J gene is TRBJ1-1, the V gene TRBV11-1; D is unclear. Germline CDR1 SGHAT, CDR2 FQDESV (reference sequence). With 1 base removed from V and 1 base from J, the gap between germline ends came to 10 bases. The CDR3 sequence is 15 residues long. The CDR3 DNA follows: TGTGCCAGCAGCTTAGGTCGAGGAAAGAACACTGAAGCTTTCTTT. Its protein is CASSLGRGKNTEAFF.

Regarding this clone: The same CDR3 also results from other DNA sequences found in this sample. The chain links TRBV30 to TRBJ1-5; D call uncertain. Germline lookup yields CDR1 GTSNPN and CDR2 SVGIG (reference sequence). The CDR3 sequence is 13 residues long. Trimming took off 0 bases at V and 7 bases at J, with 10 bases between the two ends. The CDR3 sequence: CAWSVGGPQPQHF. As DNA, the CDR3 is TGTGCCTGGAGTGTAGGAGGACCCCAGCCCCAGCATTTT.

The chain recombines TRBV14 with TRBJ2-7, with D possibly TRBD2 on 6 matching bases. There are 14 residues in the CDR3. V was cut by 9 bases and J by 0 bases, with 15 bases left in between. Germline V CDR1 and CDR2: SGHDN, FVKESK. The CDR3 loop is CASSEGLTSYEQYF. In DNA form, the CDR3 reads TGTGCCAGTAGTGAGGGACTTACCTCCTACGAGCAGTACTTC.

The genes are TRBV30 and TRBJ2-3, with D perhaps TRBD1 (6 bases). Germline lookup yields CDR1 GTSNPN and CDR2 SVGIG (reference sequence). This CDR3 region has 12 residues. The ends were cut back, 8 bases at V and 0 bases at J, with 9 bases in the middle. The CDR3 spells CAGQGSTDTQYF. The CDR3, as DNA: TGTGCCGGGCAGGGGAGCACAGATACGCAGTATTTT.